Below are 14 T cell receptor beta chains sequenced from a single sample in a study of cytomegalovirus exposure and HLA in healthy donors. Amplification used 60 Vbeta primers and 13 Jbeta primers. The repertoire was sequenced with immunoSEQ multiplex PCR; TCRdb's copy has only in-frame clones and lacks some. The sample has 63,000 or so clones; the top ten hold less than 20%. Sequences were obtained from PBMCs. The receptors stem from a boy aged 10-17 years in good health and CMV-seronegative.

The chain combines TRBV4-2 with TRBJ2-5, with TRBD1 identical over 12 bases. Germline V gives CDR1 LGHNA, CDR2 YNFKEQ. The junction had 17 bases not matched to a gene; V was cut back by 5 bases and J by 7 bases. The CDR3 has 18 residues. DNA of the CDR3: TGTGCCAGCAGCTCCTCTCCACCGGGACAGGGGGCTTTAGGGACCCAGTACTTC. Translating it yields CASSSSPPGQGALGTQYF.

The chain uses TRBV13 and TRBJ2-7; perhaps TRBD2 as D (6 bases). Germline V gene lookup returns CDR1 PRHDT and CDR2 FYEKMQ (reference sequence). The length of the CDR3 is 14 residues. V lost 2 bases and J lost 2, with 10 bases in between. In DNA, the CDR3 is TGTGCCAGCAGCTTATGGGACTCTCCCTACGAGCAGTACTTC. Amino acids: CASSLWDSPYEQYF.

The V call is TRBV30, the J call TRBJ2-3, with no clear D. CDR1 and CDR2 from the germline V gene are GTSNPN and SVGIG (reference sequence). V was cut by 0 bases and J by 2 bases, with 9 bases left in between. This CDR3 has 14 amino acids. For the CDR3, the DNA is TGTGCCTGGAGTGTCCGAACTAACACAGATACGCAGTATTTT. This sequence encodes CAWSVRTNTDTQYF.

V usage is TRBV5-6 and J usage is TRBJ2-7, with a possible D match to TRBD1 (7 bases). Germline V lookup: CDR1 SGHDT, CDR2 YYEEEE. This CDR3 spans 14 amino acids. V lost 4 bases to trimming and J lost 7 bases, with 18 bases between them. The CDR3 reads CASSPDEGAGEQYF. In DNA, the CDR3 is TGTGCCAGCAGCCCGGATGAGGGGGCGGGGGAGCAGTACTTC.

The chain uses TRBV6-4 and TRBJ1-5, with a possible D match to TRBD1 (6 bases). The V end was cut by 4 bases, the J end by 2 bases, with 12 bases between. Germline loops: CDR1 MRHNA, CDR2 SNTAGT. This CDR3 is 15 amino acids long. This chain's CDR3 is CASSATGLGNQPQHF. In nucleotides, the CDR3 is TGTGCCAGCAGTGCAACAGGGTTGGGCAATCAGCCCCAGCATTTT.

The J gene is TRBJ2-3, the V gene TRBV9; perhaps TRBD2 as D (6 bases). Trimming removed 4 bases from V and 0 bases from J, with 15 bases in between. This CDR3 comprises 16 residues. Germline V gene sequence: CDR1 SGDLS, CDR2 YYNGEE. DNA of the CDR3: TGTGCCAGCAGCCTCAGTCCCGGGGGAAGCACAGATACGCAGTATTTT. Translation gives CASSLSPGGSTDTQYF.

V and J are TRBV6-1 and TRBJ2-7; no firm D call. The V gene's germline CDR1 is MNHNS and CDR2 SASEGT. The CDR3 contains 14 residues. V lost 7 bases to trimming and J lost 7 bases, with 20 bases between them. CDR3 DNA sequence: TGTGCCAGCACCCCTAGGATATTAGGTGGGGAGCAGTACTTC. This encodes CASTPRILGGEQYF.

The rearrangement links TRBV30 to TRBJ1-1; D remains unclear. The CDR3 totals 11 residues. V dropped 5 bases and J dropped 4 bases, with 8 bases sitting between them. CDR1 is GTSNPN, CDR2 SVGIG, per germline (reference sequence). The CDR3 protein is CAWSPGTEAFF. For the CDR3, the DNA is TGTGCCTGGTCTCCGGGCACTGAAGCTTTCTTT.

This sequence joins TRBV27 and TRBJ2-2, with a tentative D call TRBD2 (6 bases). The CDR3 has 16 residues. From germline, CDR1 is MNHEY and CDR2 SMNVEV (reference sequence). Trimming removed 2 bases from V and 1 base from J, with 11 bases in between. The CDR3 loop is CASSLVFGGNTGELFF. The CDR3 bases are TGTGCCAGCAGTTTAGTGTTCGGGGGGAACACCGGGGAGCTGTTTTTT.

The chain is built from TRBV19 and TRBJ1-5, with 8 bases matching TRBD1. The CDR3 is 16 residues long. CDR1 and CDR2 from the germline V gene are LNHDA and SQIVND (reference sequence). Losses at the gene ends were 5 bases for V and 1 base for J; bases not matched to a gene: 7. The CDR3 bases are TGTGCCAGTAGTGCGCAGGGGGCGACGAGCAATCAGCCCCAGCATTTT. As protein: CASSAQGATSNQPQHF.

The chain carries TRBV6-5 and TRBJ1-6; the D gene is possibly TRBD1 (6 bases). This CDR3 comprises 16 residues. Deletions cut 2 bases from V and 7 bases from J, with 15 bases between. Germline lookup yields CDR1 MNHEY and CDR2 SVGAGI. The CDR3 loop is CASSYGWTDVNSPLHF. The CDR3 DNA reads TGTGCCAGCAGTTACGGATGGACAGACGTGAATTCACCCCTCCACTTT.

J is TRBJ2-1 and V is TRBV14; no firm D call. V was clipped by 4 bases and J by 0 bases, with 7 bases between them. The germline CDR1 and CDR2 sequences are SGHDN and FVKESK. CDR3 length: 14 amino acids. CDR3 nucleotide sequence: TGTGCCAGCAGCCTGTCTAGCTCCTACAATGAGCAGTTCTTC. It is translated as CASSLSSSYNEQFF.

In the case of this clone: Other nucleotide sequences in the sample specify the same CDR3. This chain connects TRBV11-2 to TRBJ2-7, with D perhaps matching TRBD1 (5 bases). From germline, CDR1 is SGHAT and CDR2 FQNNGV. Trimming removed 0 bases at V and 1 base at J, with 10 bases between. The CDR3 has 15 residues. This CDR3 reads CASSLDQGLSYEQYF. DNA of the CDR3: TGTGCCAGCAGCTTAGATCAGGGTCTTTCCTACGAGCAGTACTTC.

The rearrangement links TRBV6-1 to TRBJ1-5; D is possibly TRBD1 (6 bases). Germline CDR1 MNHNS, CDR2 SASEGT. CDR3 length: 14 amino acids. Trimming took off 5 bases at V and 1 base at J, with 9 bases between the two ends. CDR3 protein: CASSLRGSNQPQHF. The DNA for the CDR3 is TGTGCCAGCAGTCTCAGGGGAAGCAATCAGCCCCAGCATTTT.